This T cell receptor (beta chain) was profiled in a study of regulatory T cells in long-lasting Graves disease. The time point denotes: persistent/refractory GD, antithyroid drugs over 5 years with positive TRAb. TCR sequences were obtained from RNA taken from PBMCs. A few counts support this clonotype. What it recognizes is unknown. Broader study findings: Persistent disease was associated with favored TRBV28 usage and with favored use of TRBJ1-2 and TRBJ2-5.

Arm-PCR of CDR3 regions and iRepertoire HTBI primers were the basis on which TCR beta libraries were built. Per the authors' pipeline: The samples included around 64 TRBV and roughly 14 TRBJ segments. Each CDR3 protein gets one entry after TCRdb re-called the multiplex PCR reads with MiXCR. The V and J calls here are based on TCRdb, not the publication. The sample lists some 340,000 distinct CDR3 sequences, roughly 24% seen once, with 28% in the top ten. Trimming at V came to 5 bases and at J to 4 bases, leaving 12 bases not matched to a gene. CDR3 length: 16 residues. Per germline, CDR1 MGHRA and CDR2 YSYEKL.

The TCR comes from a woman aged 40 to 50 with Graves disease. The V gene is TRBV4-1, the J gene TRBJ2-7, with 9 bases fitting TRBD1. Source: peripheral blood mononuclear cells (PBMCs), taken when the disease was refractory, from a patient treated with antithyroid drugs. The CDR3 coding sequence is TGCGCCAGCAGCTCTAAGGCCAGGGACAGGGCTTACGAGCAGTACTTC. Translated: CASSSKARDRAYEQYF.